What follows is one T cell receptor (beta chain) and its context. Its antigen is unidentified. The data were obtained in a study of cytomegalovirus exposure and HLA in healthy donors. Study conclusions and caveats: Later analysis identified several of the most significant clusters that appeared linked to common viral pathogens.

Donors likely had unrecorded immune exposures despite being nominally healthy when sampled. The PCR ran on 60 Vbeta and 13 Jbeta primers. Sequencing was performed with immunoSEQ multiplex PCR; in TCRdb, only in-frame clones are kept and a portion is missing. The sample yields roughly 82,000 clones, about 70% seen once. Source material: PBMCs. The clonotype was recovered from a woman aged 50 to 60 in good health and CMV-seropositive.

The DNA for the CDR3 is TGTGCCATCAGGGCGGGCGTCACAGATACGCAGTATTTT. This sequence encodes CAIRAGVTDTQYF. This sequence joins TRBV10-3 and TRBJ2-3, with a tentative D call TRBD2 (5 bases). Germline V gene sequence: CDR1 ENHRY, CDR2 SYGVKD. There are 13 residues in the CDR3. V lost 6 bases, J lost 2 bases, and 9 bases lay in between.